A single sample gave rise to the 21 T cell receptor beta chains below, sequenced in a study of regulatory T cells in long-lasting Graves disease. Time point noted: newly diagnosed GD, antithyroid drugs for less than 3 months. The TCR library used RNA extracted from PBMCs. In building TCR beta libraries, iRepertoire HTBI primers were used together with Arm-PCR of CDR3 regions. TCRdb ran MiXCR on the multiplex PCR reads and lists one entry per CDR3 protein. The sample consists of roughly 420,000 distinct CDR3 sequences, 14% of them appearing once. These data were also filed under a second study, of T cells in Graves' hyperthyroidism and ophthalmopathy.

The sample was peripheral blood mononuclear cells (PBMCs), taken at new diagnosis, from a patient treated with antithyroid drugs. Receptor source: a woman aged 45-59 years with Graves disease.

This clonotype was seen many times. The chain carries TRBV24-1 and TRBJ1-2; 8 bases map to TRBD1. The germline V gene encodes CDR1 KGHDR and CDR2 SFDVKD. V lost 1 base, J lost 4 bases, and 1 base stayed unmatched. The CDR3 contains 14 residues. The CDR3 is CATSDFDRGYGYTF. The CDR3 region has the DNA TGTGCCACCAGTGATTTCGACAGGGGCTATGGCTACACCTTC.

This clonotype was seen ten or more times. The chain joins TRBV6-1 to TRBJ2-7; D is perhaps TRBD1 or TRBD2 (5 bases each). Between the trimmed V and J ends, which lost 6 bases and 0 bases, there was a span of 18 bases. This CDR3 is built from 16 residues. Germline lookup yields CDR1 MNHNS and CDR2 SASEGT. CDR3 sequence reads: CASRPTGTVVSYEQYF. The CDR3 coding sequence is TGTGCCAGCAGGCCAACTGGGACGGTCGTCTCCTACGAGCAGTACTTC.

The J gene is TRBJ1-2, the V gene TRBV9; D unresolved. The V gene lost 4 bases and the J gene lost 3 bases, with 10 bases spanning the gap. The CDR3 loop spans 13 amino acids. The germline V gene has CDR1 SGDLS and CDR2 YYNGEE. The CDR3 reads CASSPGGDYGYTF. As DNA, the CDR3 is TGTGCCAGCAGCCCCGGCGGGGACTATGGCTACACCTTC.

The V call is TRBV4-1, the J call TRBJ2-7; the match to TRBD2 covers 14 bases. The CDR3 consists of 16 residues. The germline V gene encodes CDR1 MGHRA and CDR2 YSYEKL. Trimming at V came to 1 base and at J to 7 bases, leaving 6 bases not matched to a gene. DNA of the CDR3: TGCGCCAGCAGCCAAGGAGGACTAGCGGGAGGTGCAGAGCAGTACTTC. Translating it yields CASSQGGLAGGAEQYF.

The chain has TRBV19 and TRBJ2-2; D possibly uses TRBD1 or TRBD2 (5 bases each). Looked up from germline, CDR1 is LNHDA and CDR2 is SQIVND (reference sequence). The CDR3 extends over 15 amino acids. With 7 bases removed from V and 2 bases from J, the gap between germline ends came to 14 bases. CDR3 protein: CASNRQGVNTGELFF. CDR3 in DNA: TGTGCCAGTAATCGGCAGGGAGTAAACACCGGGGAGCTGTTTTTT.

The chain is built from TRBV4-2 and TRBJ1-5; D is ambiguous. The CDR3 has 16 amino acids. Germline CDR1 LGHNA, CDR2 YNFKEQ. V lost 1 base and J lost 5, with 15 bases in between. The DNA for the CDR3 is TGTGCCAGCAGCCAAGCCCAGGACGGTTCGCATCAGCCCCAGCATTTT. This gives the protein CASSQAQDGSHQPQHF.

V and J are TRBV20-1 and TRBJ2-1, with 9 bases that match TRBD2. This CDR3 is 18 amino acids long. The ends lost 0 bases at V and 3 bases at J; junction bases unmatched: 12. CDR1 is DFQATT, CDR2 SNEGSKA, per germline (reference sequence). Here the CDR3 reads CSARDRISGRSGYNEQFF. The CDR3 DNA sequence: TGCAGTGCTAGAGATCGGATTAGCGGGAGATCCGGCTACAATGAGCAGTTCTTC.

This clonotype came up many times. This sequence joins TRBV11-2 and TRBJ2-1, with 10 bases lining up with TRBD2. Germline V gene data show CDR1 as SGHAT and CDR2 as FQNNGV. The length of the CDR3 is 19 residues. Unmatched junction bases numbered 17, after V lost 3 bases and J lost 6 bases. The CDR3 coding sequence is TGTGCCAGCAGCTTGATCGCTAGCGGGAGCCGAGGAGGGGGCAATGAGCAGTTCTTC. Translation: CASSLIASGSRGGGNEQFF.

This clonotype was observed a few times. This chain joins TRBV12-3 or TRBV12-4 and TRBJ2-7, with 11 bases matching TRBD2. The CDR3 is made up of 19 amino acids. The J segment lost 0 bases and the V segment lost 2 bases, leaving 12 bases of the junction unmatched. CDR3 loop: CASSLSLRLAGLISYEQYF. The CDR3 DNA follows: TGTGCCAGCAGTTTAAGTTTGAGACTAGCGGGACTCATCTCCTACGAGCAGTACTTC.

This clonotype has only a few counts. The chain joins TRBV6-1 to TRBJ2-2; TRBD1 or TRBD2 may be the D gene (6 bases each). Germline loops: CDR1 MNHNS, CDR2 SASEGT. Trimming cost V 6 bases and J 0 bases, with 20 bases left between them. The CDR3 extends over 18 amino acids. In DNA, the CDR3 is TGTGCCAGCAGGGAGGGATACAGGGTCCTTACGAACACCGGGGAGCTGTTTTTT. Protein product: CASREGYRVLTNTGELFF.

This clonotype was seen many times. V usage is TRBV27 and J usage is TRBJ2-1; D is perhaps TRBD2 (6 bases). Germline loops: CDR1 MNHEY, CDR2 SMNVEV (reference sequence). Trimming pared 3 bases from V and 9 bases from J, leaving 15 bases between. This CDR3 has 14 amino acids. The DNA for the CDR3 is TGTGCCAGCAGTTTGTTCGGGAGTAATGGTGAGCAGTTCTTC. Translation: CASSLFGSNGEQFF.

This chain links TRBV5-1 with TRBJ2-1, with D possibly TRBD1 on 6 matching bases. V lost 2 bases and J 3 bases, leaving 12 bases between the germline ends. The CDR3 has 15 amino acids. Germline V gene sequence: CDR1 SGHRS, CDR2 YFSETQ. CDR3: CASSFARGNYNEQFF. CDR3 in DNA: TGCGCCAGCAGCTTTGCCAGGGGAAACTACAATGAGCAGTTCTTC.

This clonotype has ten or more counts. This sequence joins TRBV30 and TRBJ2-1, with TRBD2 matching 11 bases. V shed 3 bases, J shed 0 bases, and the junction held 7 bases outside the gene matches. The CDR3 has 17 amino acids. CDR1 is GTSNPN, CDR2 SVGIG, per germline (reference sequence). The CDR3 loop reads CAWSVTSGGSSYNEQFF. CDR3 coding DNA: TGTGCCTGGAGCGTTACTAGCGGGGGTAGCTCCTACAATGAGCAGTTCTTC.

A word on this clonotype: This could be a read error, since a much larger clone is one nucleotide away. V and J are TRBV6-1 and TRBJ2-3, with TRBD2 matching over 16 bases. The CDR3 runs 17 residues. Trimming cost V 3 bases and J 8 bases; bases outside gene matches: 8. Germline CDR1 MNHNS, CDR2 SASEGT. CDR3 sequence reads: CASSEPGLAGGLGTQYF. For the CDR3, the DNA is TGTGCCAGCAGTGAGCCGGGACTAGCGGGAGGGTTGGGTACGCAGTATTTT.

Many counts were recorded for this clonotype. This rearrangement joins TRBV28 to TRBJ1-1; maybe TRBD1 (5 bases). This CDR3 has 14 residues. With 6 bases removed from V and 6 bases from J, the gap between germline ends came to 17 bases. Per the germline V gene, CDR1 is MDHEN and CDR2 is SYDVKM. CDR3 coding DNA: TGTGCCAGCAGGATCCCCCGGGGGGAGGCTGAAGCTTTCTTT. Amino acid sequence: CASRIPRGEAEAFF.

In its sample, this clonotype was seen many times. CDR3 sequence: CASSLTLAENTGELFF. Written as DNA, the CDR3 is TGTGCCAGCAGCTTAACGCTAGCGGAGAACACCGGGGAGCTGTTTTTT. The chain joins TRBV5-5 to TRBJ2-2, with 7 bases that match TRBD2. V lost 2 bases and J lost 1; bases outside the gene matches: 5. CDR1 is SGHKS and CDR2 is YYEKEE in the germline V gene (reference sequence). The CDR3 covers 16 residues. The whole variable domain, filled in from reference TRBV5-5 and TRBJ2-2, reads DAGVTQSPTHLIKTRGQQVTLRCSPISGHKSVSWYQQVLGQGPQFIFQYYEKEERGRGNFPDRFSARQFPNYSSELNVNALLLGDSALYLCASSLTLAENTGELFFGEGSRLTVL.

This clonotype has ten or more counts. The V call is TRBV5-5, the J call TRBJ2-1; D tentatively fits TRBD1 or TRBD2 (5 bases each). V lost 0 bases and J lost 4, with 11 bases in between. This CDR3 has 15 residues. Germline CDR1 reads SGHKS; CDR2 reads YYEKEE (reference sequence). The CDR3 loop reads CASSLVPGSYNEQFF. The CDR3 bases are TGTGCCAGCAGCTTGGTGCCAGGGAGTTACAATGAGCAGTTCTTC.

In its sample, this clonotype was seen many times. V is TRBV12-3 or TRBV12-4 and J is TRBJ2-7, with 9 bases matching TRBD1. J lost 5 bases, V lost 3 bases, and 8 bases had no gene match. The CDR3 length is 15 residues. This CDR3 reads CASSFTGTGRNEQYF. CDR3 bases: TGTGCCAGCAGTTTTACCGGGACAGGGCGCAACGAGCAGTACTTC.

The sample holds a few counts of this clonotype. The J gene is TRBJ1-4, the V gene TRBV2; D is uncertain. This CDR3 spans 13 amino acids. The germline V gene has CDR1 SNHLY and CDR2 FYNNEI. Trimming pared 7 bases from V and 8 bases from J, leaving 14 bases between. The CDR3 protein is CASNTATVEKLFF. The CDR3 coding sequence is TGTGCCAGCAATACAGCCACTGTGGAAAAACTGTTTTTT. The variable domain in full, completed from reference TRBV2 and TRBJ1-4, reads EPEVTQTPSHQVTQMGQEVILRCVPISNHLYFYWYRQILGQKVEFLVSFYNNEISEKSEIFDDQFSVERPDGSNFTLKIRSTKLEDSAMYFCASNTATVEKLFFGSGTQLSVL.

The V call is TRBV12-3 or TRBV12-4, the J call TRBJ2-3, with 8 bases that match TRBD2. Losses at the gene ends were 3 bases for V and 2 bases for J; bases not matched to a gene: 4. The CDR3 loop spans 15 amino acids. The CDR3 nucleotides read TGTGCCAGCAGTTTGGGTAGCGGGGACACAGATACGCAGTATTTT. It translates to CASSLGSGDTDTQYF.

The V call is TRBV2, the J call TRBJ2-7; 10 bases fit TRBD2. Trimming cost V 8 bases and J 4 bases; bases outside gene matches: 5. This CDR3 is 13 amino acids long. The germline gives CDR1 SNHLY, CDR2 FYNNEI. The CDR3 loop reads CASVEREGYEQYF. For the CDR3, the DNA is TGTGCCAGCGTCGAGCGGGAGGGTTACGAGCAGTACTTC.